Described below is a single TCR beta chain sequence and its context. Its antigen is as yet unknown. Produced via immunoSEQ multiplex PCR; TCRdb's table is partial and in-frame only. The table records about 76,000 clones, more than 75% of them present only once. This sample stems from a study of T cell responses to AZD1222 COVID-19 vaccine. General study findings and limits: No day 14 peak samples; only post-peak repertoires were characterized.

The receptor comes from an adult in good health. The source was peripheral blood, collected on day 0 of AZD1222 vaccination.

The CDR3 is CASSFSAEAFF. In DNA form, the CDR3 reads TGTGCCAGCAGTTTCAGCGCGGAAGCTTTCTTT. V and J are TRBV6-6 and TRBJ1-1; D remains unclear. V was trimmed by 4 bases and J by 8 bases, leaving 8 bases between them. There are 11 residues in the CDR3. Germline V gives CDR1 MNHNY, CDR2 SVGAGI (reference sequence).